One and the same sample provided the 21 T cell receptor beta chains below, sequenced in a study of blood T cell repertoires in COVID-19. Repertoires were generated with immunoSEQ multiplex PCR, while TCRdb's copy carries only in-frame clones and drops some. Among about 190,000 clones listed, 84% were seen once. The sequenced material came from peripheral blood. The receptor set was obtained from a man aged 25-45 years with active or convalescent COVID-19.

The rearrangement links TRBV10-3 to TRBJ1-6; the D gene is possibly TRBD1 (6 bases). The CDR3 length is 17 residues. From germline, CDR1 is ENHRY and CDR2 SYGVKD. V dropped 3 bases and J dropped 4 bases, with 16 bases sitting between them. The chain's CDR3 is CAISDPKTGYYNSPLHF. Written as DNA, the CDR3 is TGTGCCATCAGTGACCCGAAAACAGGGTATTATAATTCACCCCTCCACTTT.

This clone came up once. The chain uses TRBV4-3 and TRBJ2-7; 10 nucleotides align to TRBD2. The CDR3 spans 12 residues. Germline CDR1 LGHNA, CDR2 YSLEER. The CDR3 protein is CPASGRGYEQYF. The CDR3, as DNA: TGCCCTGCTAGCGGGAGAGGGTACGAGCAGTACTTC.

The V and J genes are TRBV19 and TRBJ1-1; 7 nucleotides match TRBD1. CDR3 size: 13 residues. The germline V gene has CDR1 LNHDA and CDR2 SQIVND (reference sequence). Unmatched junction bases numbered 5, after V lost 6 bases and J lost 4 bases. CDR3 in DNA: TGTGCCAGTAGCCCACAGGGGACCACTGAAGCTTTCTTT. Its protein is CASSPQGTTEAFF.

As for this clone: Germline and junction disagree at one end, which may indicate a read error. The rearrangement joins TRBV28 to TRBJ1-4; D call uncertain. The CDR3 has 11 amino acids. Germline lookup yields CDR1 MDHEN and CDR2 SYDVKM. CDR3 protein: CASSFSGSSVF. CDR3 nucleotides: TGTGCCAGCAGTTTCTCCGGGTCCTCAGTTTTT.

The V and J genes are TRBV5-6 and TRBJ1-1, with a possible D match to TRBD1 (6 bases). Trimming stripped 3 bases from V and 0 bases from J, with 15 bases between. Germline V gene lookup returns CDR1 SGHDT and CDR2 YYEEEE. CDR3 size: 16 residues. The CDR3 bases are TGTGCCAGCAGCTCCGGGGGCGGGAGGCTGAACACTGAAGCTTTCTTT. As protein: CASSSGGGRLNTEAFF.

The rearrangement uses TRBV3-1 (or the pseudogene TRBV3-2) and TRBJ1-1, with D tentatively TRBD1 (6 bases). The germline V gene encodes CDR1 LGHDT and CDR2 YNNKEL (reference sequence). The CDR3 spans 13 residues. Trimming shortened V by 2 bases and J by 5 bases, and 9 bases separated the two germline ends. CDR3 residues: CASSQQQGTEAFF. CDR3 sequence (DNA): TGTGCCAGCAGCCAACAACAGGGTACTGAAGCTTTCTTT.

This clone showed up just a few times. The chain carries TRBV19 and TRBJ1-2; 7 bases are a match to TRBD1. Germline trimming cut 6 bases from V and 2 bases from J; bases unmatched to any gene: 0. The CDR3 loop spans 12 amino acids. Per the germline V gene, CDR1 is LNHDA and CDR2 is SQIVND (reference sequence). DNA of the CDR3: TGTGCCAGTAGGACAGGGAACTATGGCTACACCTTC. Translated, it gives CASRTGNYGYTF.

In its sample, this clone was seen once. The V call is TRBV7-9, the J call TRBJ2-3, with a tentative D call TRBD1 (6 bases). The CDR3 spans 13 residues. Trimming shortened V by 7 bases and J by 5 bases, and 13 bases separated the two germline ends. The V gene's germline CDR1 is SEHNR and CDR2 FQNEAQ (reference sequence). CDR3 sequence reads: CASTNRVVDTQYF. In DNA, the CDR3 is TGTGCCAGCACTAACAGGGTGGTAGATACGCAGTATTTT.

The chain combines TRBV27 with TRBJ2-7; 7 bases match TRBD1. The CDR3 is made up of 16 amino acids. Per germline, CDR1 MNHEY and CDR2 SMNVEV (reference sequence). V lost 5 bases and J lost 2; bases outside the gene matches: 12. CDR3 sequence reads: CASSTNSGTETYEQYV. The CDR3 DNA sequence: TGTGCCAGCAGTACAAATTCCGGGACAGAGACCTACGAGCAGTACGTC.

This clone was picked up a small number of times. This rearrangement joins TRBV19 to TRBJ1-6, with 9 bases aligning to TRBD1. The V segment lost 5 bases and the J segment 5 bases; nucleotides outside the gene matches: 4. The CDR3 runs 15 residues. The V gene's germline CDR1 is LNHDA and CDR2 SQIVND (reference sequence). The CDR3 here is CASSGGTGNNSPLHF. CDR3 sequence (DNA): TGTGCCAGTAGTGGCGGGACAGGGAATAATTCACCCCTCCACTTT.

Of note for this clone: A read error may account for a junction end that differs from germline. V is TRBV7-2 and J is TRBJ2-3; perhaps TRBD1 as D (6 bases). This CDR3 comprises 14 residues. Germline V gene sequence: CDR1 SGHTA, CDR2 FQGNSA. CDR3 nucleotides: TGTGCCGGCAGGGGCCCCACTAGCACAGATACGCAGTATTTT. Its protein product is CAGRGPTSTDTQYF.

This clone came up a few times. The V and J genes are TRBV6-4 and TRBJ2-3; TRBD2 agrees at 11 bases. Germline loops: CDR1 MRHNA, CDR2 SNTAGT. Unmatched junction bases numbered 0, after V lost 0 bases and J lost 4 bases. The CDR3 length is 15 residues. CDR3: CASSDSLAGADTQYF. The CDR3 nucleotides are TGTGCCAGCAGTGACTCACTAGCGGGAGCAGATACGCAGTATTTT.

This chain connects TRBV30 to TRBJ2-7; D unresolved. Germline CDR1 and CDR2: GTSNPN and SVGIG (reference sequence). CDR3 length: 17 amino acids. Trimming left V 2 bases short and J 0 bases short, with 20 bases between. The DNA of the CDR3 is TGTGCCTGGAGTCCCCAAACGACCGGGTTATACTCCTACGAGCAGTACTTC. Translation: CAWSPQTTGLYSYEQYF.

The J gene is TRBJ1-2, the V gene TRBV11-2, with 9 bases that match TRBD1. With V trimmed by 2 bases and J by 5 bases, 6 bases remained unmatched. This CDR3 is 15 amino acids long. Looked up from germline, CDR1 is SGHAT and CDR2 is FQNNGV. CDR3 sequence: CASSLPGTGLYGYTF. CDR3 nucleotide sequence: TGTGCCAGCAGCTTACCCGGGACAGGGCTTTATGGCTACACCTTC.

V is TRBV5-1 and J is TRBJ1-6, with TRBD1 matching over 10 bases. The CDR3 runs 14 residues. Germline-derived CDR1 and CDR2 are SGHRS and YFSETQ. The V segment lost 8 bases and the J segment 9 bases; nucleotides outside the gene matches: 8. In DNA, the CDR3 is TGCGCCAGTGCTGCCGGGACAGGGGTTTCACCCCTCCACTTT. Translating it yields CASAAGTGVSPLHF.

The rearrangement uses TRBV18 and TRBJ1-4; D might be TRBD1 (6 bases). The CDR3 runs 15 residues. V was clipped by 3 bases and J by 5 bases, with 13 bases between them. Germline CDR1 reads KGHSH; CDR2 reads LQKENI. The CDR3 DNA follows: TGTGCCAGCTCACCGGTCGGGCAGGGGAATGAAAAACTGTTTTTT. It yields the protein CASSPVGQGNEKLFF. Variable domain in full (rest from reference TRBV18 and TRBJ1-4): NAGVMQNPRHLVRRRGQEARLRCSPMKGHSHVYWYRQLPEEGLKFMVYLQKENIIDESGMPKERFSAEFPKEGPSILRIQQVVRGDSAAYFCASSPVGQGNEKLFFGSGTQLSVL.

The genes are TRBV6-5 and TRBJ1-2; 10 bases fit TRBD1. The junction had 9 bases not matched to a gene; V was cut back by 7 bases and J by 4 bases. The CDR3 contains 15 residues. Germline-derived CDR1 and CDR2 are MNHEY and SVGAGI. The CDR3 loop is CASITGTGATYGYTF. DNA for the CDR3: TGTGCCAGCATCACCGGGACAGGGGCCACCTATGGCTACACCTTC.

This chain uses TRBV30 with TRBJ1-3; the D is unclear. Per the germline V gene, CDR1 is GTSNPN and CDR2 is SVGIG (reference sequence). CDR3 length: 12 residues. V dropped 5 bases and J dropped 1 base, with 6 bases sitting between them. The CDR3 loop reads CAWERSGNTIYF. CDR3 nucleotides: TGTGCCTGGGAGAGGTCTGGAAACACCATATATTTT.

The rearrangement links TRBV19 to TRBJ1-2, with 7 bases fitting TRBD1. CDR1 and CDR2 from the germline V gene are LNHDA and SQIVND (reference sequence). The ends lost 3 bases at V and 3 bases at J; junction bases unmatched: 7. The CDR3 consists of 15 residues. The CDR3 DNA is TGTGCCAGTAGTATGGTAGGGGGCGGTGACTATGGCTACACCTTC. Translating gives CASSMVGGGDYGYTF.

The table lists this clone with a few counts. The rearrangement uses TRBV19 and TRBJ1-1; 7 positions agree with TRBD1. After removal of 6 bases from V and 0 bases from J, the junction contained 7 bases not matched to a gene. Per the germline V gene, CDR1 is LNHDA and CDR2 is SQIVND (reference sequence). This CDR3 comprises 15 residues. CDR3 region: CASRHNRGMNTEAFF. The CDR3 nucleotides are TGTGCCAGTAGGCATAACAGGGGAATGAACACTGAAGCTTTCTTT.

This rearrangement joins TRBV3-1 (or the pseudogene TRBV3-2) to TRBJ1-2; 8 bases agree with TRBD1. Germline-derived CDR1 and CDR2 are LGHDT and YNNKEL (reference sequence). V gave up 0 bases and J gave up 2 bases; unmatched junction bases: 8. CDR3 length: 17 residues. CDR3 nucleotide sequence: TGTGCCAGCAGCCAAGAAGTGACAGGGGAAGGAAACTATGGCTACACCTTC. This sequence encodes CASSQEVTGEGNYGYTF.